The sequence of this T cell receptor (beta chain) was determined in a study of breast tumors, draining lymph nodes, adjacent tissues. TCRdb re-derived calls from the multiplex PCR reads in MiXCR, one entry per CDR3 protein. The repertoire consists of roughly 80,000 distinct CDR3 sequences, with roughly a fifth occurring once and the leading ten covering less than 3%. This clonotype occurred many times. Axillary draining lymph nodes of breast cancer patients supplied the node samples. Germline CDR1 is SGHNT and CDR2 is YYREEE (reference sequence). This CDR3 is 14 amino acids long. V was pared by 3 bases and J by 3 bases, with 6 bases of the junction left unmatched.

Sequencing was performed on axillary lymph node tissue. The clonotype originates from a female donor with breast cancer. Some clones in this sample may be carry-over from other donors' samples. This chain uses TRBV5-4 with TRBJ2-7, with 7 bases lining up with TRBD1. The CDR3 region has the DNA TGTGCCAGCAGCTCCTGGGACAGCAACTACGAGCAGTACTTC. Protein: CASSSWDSNYEQYF.